One and the same sample provided the 14 T cell receptor beta chains below, sequenced in a study of blood T cells in healthy people across ages. A second PCR of roughly 7 to 11 cycles used a sample-barcoded 5' primer and a J-beta primer mix. TCRdb re-called the 5' RACE reads through MiXCR, storing one row per CDR3 protein. In the table there are hundreds of thousands of distinct CDR3 sequences, approximately 21% of which are singletons. The source material was blood. Every receptor here comes from a man between 65 and 80 years old in good health.

This clonotype was observed a few times. This chain joins TRBV7-2 and TRBJ2-3; 8 bases agree with TRBD2. V lost 3 bases to trimming and J lost 2 bases; unmatched junction nucleotides: 7. The CDR3 covers 16 residues. The germline CDR1 and CDR2 sequences are SGHTA and FQGNSA. As DNA, the CDR3 is TGTGCCAGCAGCTTTGGCGGGGGGACCAACACAGATACGCAGTATTTT. It yields the protein CASSFGGGTNTDTQYF.

This clonotype was observed a handful of times. This rearrangement joins TRBV9 to TRBJ2-3; a possible D gene is TRBD2 (5 bases). The CDR3 extends over 15 amino acids. V lost 4 bases, J lost 2 bases, and 14 bases lay in between. The germline V gene has CDR1 SGDLS and CDR2 YYNGEE. CDR3 bases: TGTGCCAGCAGCTCCCGAGGGCCTCACACAGATACGCAGTATTTT. Its translation is CASSSRGPHTDTQYF.

This clonotype was observed at least ten times. The CDR3 sequence: CSVAPSGTGVLYTF. CDR3 nucleotide sequence: TGCAGCGTTGCCCCTAGTGGGACGGGGGTTTTATACACCTTC. The gene calls are TRBV29-1 and TRBJ1-2; weak D call: TRBD1 (5 bases). Per the germline V gene, CDR1 is SQVTM and CDR2 is ANQGSEA. Trimming took 4 bases from V and 11 from J, leaving 23 bases between them. The CDR3 sequence is 14 residues long.

The chain joins TRBV19 to TRBJ2-2; D remains unclear. This CDR3 region has 15 residues. Germline CDR1 LNHDA, CDR2 SQIVND (reference sequence). Between the trimmed V and J ends, which lost 0 bases and 5 bases, there was a span of 10 bases. The CDR3 loop is CASSIDRQATGELFF. CDR3 bases: TGTGCCAGTAGTATAGATCGTCAGGCGACCGGGGAGCTGTTTTTT.

The V call is TRBV28, the J call TRBJ2-7, with TRBD2 matching over 13 bases. This CDR3 contains 15 residues. V shed 7 bases and J 4 bases; nucleotides not matched to a gene: 7. The germline V gene has CDR1 MDHEN and CDR2 SYDVKM. Here the CDR3 reads CASKRLAGGGYEQYF. The DNA for the CDR3 is TGTGCCAGCAAAAGACTAGCGGGGGGTGGTTACGAGCAGTACTTC. The whole variable domain, remainder taken from reference TRBV28 and TRBJ2-7, is DVKVTQSSRYLVKRTGEKVFLECVQDMDHENMFWYRQDPGLGLRLIYFSYDVKMKEKGDIPEGYSVSREKKERFSLILESASTNQTSMYLCASKRLAGGGYEQYFGPGTRLTVT.

The chain combines TRBV27 with TRBJ2-3, with D possibly TRBD1 on 5 matching bases. CDR1 is MNHEY and CDR2 is SMNVEV in the germline V gene (reference sequence). V gave up 5 bases and J gave up 3 bases, with 24 bases separating them. There are 18 residues in the CDR3. The CDR3 loop reads CASSPTGRAYVKTDTQYF. In DNA form, the CDR3 reads TGTGCCAGCAGTCCTACAGGAAGGGCCTACGTGAAAACAGATACGCAGTATTTT.

Only a few counts were recorded for this clonotype. The chain combines TRBV20-1 with TRBJ2-5; no reliable D call. The germline CDR1 and CDR2 sequences are DFQATT and SNEGSKA (reference sequence). Trimming cost V 6 bases and J 5 bases, with 19 bases left between them. The CDR3 spans 14 residues. CDR3 nucleotides: TGCAGTGCCCTTACTCCCAGCAGGCAGGAGACCCAGTACTTC. Translation gives CSALTPSRQETQYF.

The rearrangement links TRBV5-1 to TRBJ2-4; 13 bases align to TRBD2. V shed 4 bases, J shed 9 bases, and the junction held 7 bases outside the gene matches. This CDR3 region has 15 residues. Germline CDR1 reads SGHRS; CDR2 reads YFSETQ. The CDR3 DNA follows: TGCGCCAGCAGCCCAGGACTAGCGGGAGAAAGCATTCAGTACTTC. Its protein is CASSPGLAGESIQYF.

This clonotype was recorded only once. The genes are TRBV11-2 and TRBJ1-2, with D maybe TRBD1 (5 bases). CDR3 length: 15 amino acids. Germline loops: CDR1 SGHAT, CDR2 FQNNGV. V was pared by 0 bases and J by 2 bases, with 10 bases between. The CDR3 DNA sequence: TGTGCCAGCAGCTTAGATAGGGGCGGAAACTATGGCTACACCTTC. Protein product: CASSLDRGGNYGYTF.

This clonotype occurred a few times. The V gene is TRBV27, the J gene TRBJ1-5, with unresolved D. The CDR3 contains 12 residues. The germline V gene has CDR1 MNHEY and CDR2 SMNVEV (reference sequence). Trimming removed 5 bases from V and 9 bases from J, with 11 bases in between. The CDR3 DNA follows: TGTGCCAGCAGTCTCCCCGCCCGGCCCCAGCATTTT. As protein: CASSLPARPQHF.

This clonotype turned up a few times. This chain links TRBV7-2 with TRBJ1-5; D gene ambiguous. This CDR3 contains 14 residues. Trimming left V 2 bases short and J 0 bases short, with 5 bases between. Germline V gene sequence: CDR1 SGHTA, CDR2 FQGNSA. CDR3 in DNA: TGTGCCAGCAGCTTAAGCCCTAGCAATCAGCCCCAGCATTTT. Encoded protein: CASSLSPSNQPQHF.

Ten or more counts support this clonotype. This chain uses TRBV12-3 or TRBV12-4 with TRBJ2-5; D possibly corresponds to TRBD2 (6 bases). The CDR3 is 15 residues long. V lost 3 bases to trimming and J lost 3 bases, with 14 bases between them. This chain's CDR3 is CASSLMGGPKETQYF. As DNA, the CDR3 is TGTGCCAGCAGTTTGATGGGGGGTCCGAAAGAGACCCAGTACTTC.

This clonotype was seen only a few times. The chain has TRBV9 and TRBJ2-3; possible D gene TRBD2, 6 bases. The germline CDR1 and CDR2 sequences are SGDLS and YYNGEE. V dropped 0 bases and J dropped 4 bases, with 15 bases sitting between them. The CDR3 runs 16 residues. CDR3 sequence (DNA): TGTGCCAGCAGCGTAGCAGCGGGCCTGAGCGCAGATACGCAGTATTTT. Its translation: CASSVAAGLSADTQYF.

Comment on this clonotype: At one of its ends the junction is not consistent with the germline gene, which may arise from a read error. The rearrangement joins TRBV7-9 to TRBJ1-2; D is unclear. The germline V gene has CDR1 SEHNR and CDR2 FQNEAQ (reference sequence). The CDR3 contains 14 residues. This chain's CDR3 is CVSSLVSVGYGYTF. CDR3 DNA: TGTGTCAGCAGCTTAGTAAGCGTGGGTTATGGCTACACCTTC.